This T cell receptor beta chain came from a study of OX40 agonist ivuxolimab in advanced cancers. Study-wide background: Participants, 75% to 85% male, averaged approximately 60 years of age, ranging from about 20 to 80. Eligibility rules accepted prior anti-PD-1, anti-PD-L1 or anti-CTLA-4 therapy, and around 43% had some.

The V end lost 6 bases, the J end lost 4 bases, and 12 bases lay between the germline ends. The CDR3 sequence is 13 residues long. Germline values: CDR1 SGHAT, CDR2 FQNNGV. Data came from immunoSEQ multiplex PCR; TCRdb stores just in-frame clones and leaves some out. Here the sample spans about 67,000 clones, 85% to 90% being singletons. Study results and caveats: The expanded peripheral T cells' antigen specificity was not determined. On average, a greater number of expanded clones characterised CD8+ T cells relative to CD4+.

In regard to this clone: Its matching antigen is unknown.

The source of this sequence is an adult with an advanced solid tumor such as melanoma, head and neck, liver or kidney cancer. The sequencing used CD4+ or CD8+ T cells sorted from blood, collected in a trial of the OX40 agonist ivuxolimab. V usage is TRBV11-2 and J usage is TRBJ1-2, with unresolved D. CDR3 in amino acids: CASSPDRSYGYTF. DNA of the CDR3: TGTGCCAGCAGTCCAGACCGAAGCTATGGCTACACCTTC.